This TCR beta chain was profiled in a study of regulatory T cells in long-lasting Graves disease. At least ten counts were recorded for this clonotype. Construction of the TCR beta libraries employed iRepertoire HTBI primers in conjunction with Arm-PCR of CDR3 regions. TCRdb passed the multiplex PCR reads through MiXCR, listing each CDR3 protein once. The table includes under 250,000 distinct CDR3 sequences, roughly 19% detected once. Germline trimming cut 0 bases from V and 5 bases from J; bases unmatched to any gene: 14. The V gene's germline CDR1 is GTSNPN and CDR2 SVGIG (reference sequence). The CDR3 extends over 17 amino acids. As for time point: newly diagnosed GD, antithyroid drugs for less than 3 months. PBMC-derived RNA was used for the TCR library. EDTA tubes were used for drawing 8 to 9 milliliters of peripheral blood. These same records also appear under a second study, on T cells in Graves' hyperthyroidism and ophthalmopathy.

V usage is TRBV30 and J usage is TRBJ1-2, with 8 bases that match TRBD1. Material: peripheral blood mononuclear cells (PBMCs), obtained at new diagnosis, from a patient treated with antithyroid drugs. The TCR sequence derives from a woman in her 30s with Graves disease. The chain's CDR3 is CAWSVNSGTGGGYGYTF. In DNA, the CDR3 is TGTGCCTGGAGTGTAAATTCGGGAACAGGGGGTGGTTATGGCTACACCTTC.